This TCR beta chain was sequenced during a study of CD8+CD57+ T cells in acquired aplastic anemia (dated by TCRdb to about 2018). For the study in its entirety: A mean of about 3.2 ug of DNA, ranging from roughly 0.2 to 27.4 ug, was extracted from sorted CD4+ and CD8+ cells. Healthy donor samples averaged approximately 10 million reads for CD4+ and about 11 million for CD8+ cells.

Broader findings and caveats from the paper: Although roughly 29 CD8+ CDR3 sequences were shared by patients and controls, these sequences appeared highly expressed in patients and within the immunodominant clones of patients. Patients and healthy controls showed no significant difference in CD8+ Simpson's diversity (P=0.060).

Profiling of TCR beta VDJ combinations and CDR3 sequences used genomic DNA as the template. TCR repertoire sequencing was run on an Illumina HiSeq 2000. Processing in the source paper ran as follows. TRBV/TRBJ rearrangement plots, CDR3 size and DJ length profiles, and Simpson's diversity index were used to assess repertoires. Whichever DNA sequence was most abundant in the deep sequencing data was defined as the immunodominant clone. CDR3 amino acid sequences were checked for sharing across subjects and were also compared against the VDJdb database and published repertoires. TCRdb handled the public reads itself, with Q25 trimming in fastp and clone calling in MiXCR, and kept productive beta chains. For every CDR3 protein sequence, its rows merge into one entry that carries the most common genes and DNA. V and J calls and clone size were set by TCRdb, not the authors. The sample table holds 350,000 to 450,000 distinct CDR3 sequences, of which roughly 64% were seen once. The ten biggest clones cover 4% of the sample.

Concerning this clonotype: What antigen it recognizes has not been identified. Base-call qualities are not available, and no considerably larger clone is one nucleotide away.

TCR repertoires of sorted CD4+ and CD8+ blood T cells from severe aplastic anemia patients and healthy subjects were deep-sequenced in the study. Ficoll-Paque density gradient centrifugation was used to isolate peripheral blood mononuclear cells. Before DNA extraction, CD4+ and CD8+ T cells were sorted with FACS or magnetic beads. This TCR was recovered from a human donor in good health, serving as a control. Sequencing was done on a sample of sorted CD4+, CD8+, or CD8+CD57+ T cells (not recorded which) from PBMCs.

The CDR3 region reads CASSLSGQGLSYTF. In nucleotides, the sequence is TGTGCCAGCAGTTTATCTGGACAGGGATTAAGCTACACCTTC. The chain employs TRBV2 and TRBJ2-5, and 8 junction bases match TRBD1. The J call may be incorrect, as the DNA end agrees better with TRBJ1-2. From a lookup of the germline V gene, CDR1 and CDR2 are SNHLY and FYNNEI. From the cysteine up to the phenylalanine, the CDR3 has a length of 14 residues. Only the CDR3 part of the read is kept: 42 bases, read in frame from the first base.